What follows is one T cell receptor (beta chain) and its context. This sample stems from a study of T cells in Graves' hyperthyroidism and ophthalmopathy. The hyperthyroidism was newly diagnosed and had lasted under 2 months; the patients were aged 18 to 65. V was clipped by 0 bases and J by 0 bases, with 9 bases between them. CDR1 and CDR2 (germline): DFQATT, SNEGSKA (reference sequence). The CDR3 has 15 residues. Template material for amplifying TCR beta CDR3 regions consisted of RNA transcripts. In the first-round RT-PCR of the TCR CDR3, the HTBI primer set was used. TCRdb recomputed calls from the multiplex PCR reads with MiXCR, one row per CDR3 protein. The sample lists a few hundred thousand distinct CDR3 sequences, approximately 14% occurring once.

Sequenced: blood. This TCR was sampled from a woman aged 25 to 45 with Graves' hyperthyroidism. The rearrangement uses TRBV20-1 and TRBJ1-5; D unclear. CDR3 residues: CSARDQADSNQPQHF. CDR3 coding DNA: TGCAGTGCTAGAGATCAAGCGGATAGCAATCAGCCCCAGCATTTT.